These T cell receptor beta chains were read from a single sample in a study of glioma-infiltrating T cells after dendritic cell vaccination. Produced via immunoSEQ multiplex PCR; TCRdb's table is partial and in-frame only. This sample carries roughly 82,000 clones, 80% to 90% of them seen once, and the ten largest clones take roughly 3.1%. Sequencing was performed on blood, taken before dendritic cell vaccination. Every receptor here comes from a human donor with glioblastoma. The CDR3 runs from the conserved cysteine through the conserved F or W. The D gene is left open where the match is weak. Clone size is shown for a subset of rows, as once, few, many or a class of expanded clone.

v_call: TRBV7-9
clone_size: -
j_call: TRBJ1-6
d_call: TRBD1
cdr3_nt: TGTGCCAGCAGCTTAGCGGAGGGGGCTTATTCACCCCTCCACTTT
cdr3_aa: CASSLAEGAYSPLHF

v_call: TRBV2
clone_size: -
j_call: TRBJ2-3
d_call: -
cdr3_nt: TGTGCCAGCAAGGAGGGCGGAATAGGGACGGATACGCAGTATTTT
cdr3_aa: CASKEGGIGTDTQYF

v_call: TRBV30
clone_size: -
j_call: TRBJ2-3
d_call: TRBD2
cdr3_nt: TGTGCCTGGAGTCCAAGGTGGCTAGCGGGGGGTGCTAAGGATACGCAGTATTTT
cdr3_aa: CAWSPRWLAGGAKDTQYF

v_call: TRBV30
clone_size: -
j_call: TRBJ1-3
d_call: -
cdr3_nt: TGTGCCTGGAGCGGGAGCTCTGGAAACACCATATATTTT
cdr3_aa: CAWSGSSGNTIYF

v_call: TRBV13
clone_size: -
j_call: TRBJ2-2
d_call: TRBD2
cdr3_nt: TGTGCCAGCAGACTAGCGGCCACCGGGGAGCTGTTTTTT
cdr3_aa: CASRLAATGELFF

v_call: TRBV11-2
clone_size: -
j_call: TRBJ1-1
d_call: TRBD1
cdr3_nt: TGTGCCAGCAGAAAACAGGGGGCGGTCACTGAAGCTTTCTTT
cdr3_aa: CASRKQGAVTEAFF

v_call: TRBV19
clone_size: -
j_call: TRBJ1-1
d_call: TRBD1
cdr3_nt: TGTGCCAGTAGACCCGACAGGGCTGCCACTGAAGCTTTCTTT
cdr3_aa: CASRPDRAATEAFF

v_call: TRBV2
clone_size: -
j_call: TRBJ2-3
d_call: -
cdr3_nt: TGTGCCAGCACAGGACAGTATAGTTCAGATACGCAGTATTTT
cdr3_aa: CASTGQYSSDTQYF

v_call: TRBV2
clone_size: -
j_call: TRBJ1-1
d_call: -
cdr3_nt: TGTGCCAGCAGTGACGAGGGACATAAGAACACTGAAGCTTTCTTT
cdr3_aa: CASSDEGHKNTEAFF

v_call: TRBV10-1
clone_size: -
j_call: TRBJ2-7
d_call: -
cdr3_nt: TGCGCCAGCAGTTCGGTACTAGGGTCTACGTCGCAGTACTTC
cdr3_aa: CASSSVLGSTSQYF

v_call: TRBV7-2
clone_size: -
j_call: TRBJ1-2
d_call: -
cdr3_nt: TGTGCCAGCAGCTGGGGGGTCGGCGCGGGCTATGGCTACACCTTC
cdr3_aa: CASSWGVGAGYGYTF

v_call: TRBV30
clone_size: -
j_call: TRBJ1-2
d_call: -
cdr3_nt: TGTGCCTGGAGTCGGCAGGGAAACTATGGCTACACCTTC
cdr3_aa: CAWSRQGNYGYTF

v_call: TRBV19
clone_size: -
j_call: TRBJ2-5
d_call: TRBD2
cdr3_nt: TGTGCCAGTAGTATGACTAGCGGGGGAGAGACCCAGTACTTC
cdr3_aa: CASSMTSGGETQYF

v_call: TRBV11-3
clone_size: -
j_call: TRBJ2-6
d_call: -
cdr3_nt: TGTGCCAGCAGCTTAGAGCGGGCCGGGGCCAACGTCCTGACTTTC
cdr3_aa: CASSLERAGANVLTF

v_call: TRBV19
clone_size: -
j_call: TRBJ2-2
d_call: TRBD2
cdr3_nt: TGTGCCAGTAGTATAGATATGCTAGCGGGGTATAACGGGGAGCTGTTTTTT
cdr3_aa: CASSIDMLAGYNGELFF

v_call: TRBV7-8
clone_size: -
j_call: TRBJ2-7
d_call: -
cdr3_nt: TGTGCCAGCAGTTTGGGCAAGCCCTACGAGCAGTACTTC
cdr3_aa: CASSLGKPYEQYF

v_call: TRBV30
clone_size: once
j_call: TRBJ2-7
d_call: TRBD1
cdr3_nt: TGTGCCTGGAGTACAGGGGGGACCTACGAGCAGTACTTC
cdr3_aa: CAWSTGGTYEQYF

v_call: TRBV5-1
clone_size: -
j_call: TRBJ1-3
d_call: -
cdr3_nt: TGCGCCAGCAGCCCGGGGGGAACGTCCTCTGGAAACACCATATATTTT
cdr3_aa: CASSPGGTSSGNTIYF

v_call: TRBV19
clone_size: -
j_call: TRBJ1-6
d_call: TRBD1
cdr3_nt: TGTGCCAGTAGTATAGCCGGGACAGGGTATTCACCCCTCCACTTT
cdr3_aa: CASSIAGTGYSPLHF

v_call: TRBV19
clone_size: -
j_call: TRBJ2-6
d_call: -
cdr3_nt: TGTGCCAGTAGGACAGATTTGATTTCTGGGGCCAACGTCCTGACTTTC
cdr3_aa: CASRTDLISGANVLTF

v_call: TRBV19
clone_size: few
j_call: TRBJ1-1
d_call: -
cdr3_nt: TGTGCCAGTAGTATTAACCCAGGGGTCCCCACTGAAGCTTTCTTT
cdr3_aa: CASSINPGVPTEAFF

v_call: TRBV6-1
clone_size: few
j_call: TRBJ2-1
d_call: TRBD2
cdr3_nt: TGTGCCAGCAGGGGACTAGCGGGAGGGGTACAATTCTTC
cdr3_aa: CASRGLAGGVQFF

v_call: TRBV30
clone_size: -
j_call: TRBJ2-3
d_call: TRBD1
cdr3_nt: TGTGCCTGGAGTTTAGACAGGGGAGCAGATACGCAGTATTTT
cdr3_aa: CAWSLDRGADTQYF

v_call: TRBV7-8
clone_size: -
j_call: TRBJ2-3
d_call: -
cdr3_nt: TGTGCCAGCGCGGGGCAAACGAATACGCAGTATTTT
cdr3_aa: CASAGQTNTQYF

v_call: TRBV2
clone_size: -
j_call: TRBJ1-5
d_call: -
cdr3_nt: TGTGCCAGCAGTGGTGGAAGACAGGCACTGGATCAGCCCCAGCATTTT
cdr3_aa: CASSGGRQALDQPQHF

v_call: TRBV25-1
clone_size: -
j_call: TRBJ2-3
d_call: TRBD1
cdr3_nt: TGTGCCAGCACCGGGACAGGGGGCACAGATACGCAGTATTTT
cdr3_aa: CASTGTGGTDTQYF

v_call: TRBV5-1
clone_size: -
j_call: TRBJ2-3
d_call: -
cdr3_nt: TGCGCCAGCAGCGACAATCCAGACACAGATACGCAGTATTTT
cdr3_aa: CASSDNPDTDTQYF

v_call: TRBV18
clone_size: -
j_call: TRBJ2-7
d_call: TRBD2
cdr3_nt: TGTGCCAGCTCACCCGCTAGCGGAGGCTTCTACGAGCAGTACTTC
cdr3_aa: CASSPASGGFYEQYF

v_call: TRBV6-5
clone_size: -
j_call: TRBJ1-2
d_call: -
cdr3_nt: TGTGCCAGCAGTTACTCGGGGGCATCTAACTATGGCTACACCTTC
cdr3_aa: CASSYSGASNYGYTF

v_call: TRBV28
clone_size: -
j_call: TRBJ2-2
d_call: -
cdr3_nt: TGTGCCTGCGGGGGCGGGGTGGCGAGGACCGGGGAGCTGTTTTTT
cdr3_aa: CACGGGVARTGELFF

v_call: TRBV4-1
clone_size: -
j_call: TRBJ1-1
d_call: -
cdr3_nt: TGCGCCAGCAGCCACGGGAGAGGAGACACTGAAGCTTTCTTT
cdr3_aa: CASSHGRGDTEAFF

v_call: TRBV12-5
clone_size: -
j_call: TRBJ1-5
d_call: -
cdr3_nt: TGTGCTAGTGGTTTTGAGTTACAGCCCCAGCATTTT
cdr3_aa: CASGFELQPQHF

v_call: TRBV4-1
clone_size: -
j_call: TRBJ2-5
d_call: TRBD2
cdr3_nt: TGCGCCAGCAGCCAAGAAGGGACTAGGGACGGTCAGACCCAGTACTTC
cdr3_aa: CASSQEGTRDGQTQYF